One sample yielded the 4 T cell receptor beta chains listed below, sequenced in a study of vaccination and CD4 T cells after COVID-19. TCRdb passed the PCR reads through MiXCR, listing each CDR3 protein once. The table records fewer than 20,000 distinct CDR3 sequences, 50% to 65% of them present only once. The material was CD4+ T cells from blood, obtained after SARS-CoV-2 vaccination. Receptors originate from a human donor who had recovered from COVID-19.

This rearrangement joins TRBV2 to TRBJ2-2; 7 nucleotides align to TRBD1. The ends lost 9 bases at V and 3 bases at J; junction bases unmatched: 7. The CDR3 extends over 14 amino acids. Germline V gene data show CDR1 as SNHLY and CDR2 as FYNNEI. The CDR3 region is CASNRDRYTGELFF. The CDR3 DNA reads TGTGCCAGTAACCGGGACAGATACACCGGGGAGCTGTTTTTT. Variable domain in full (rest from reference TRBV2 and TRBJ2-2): EPEVTQTPSHQVTQMGQEVILRCVPISNHLYFYWYRQILGQKVEFLVSFYNNEISEKSEIFDDQFSVERPDGSNFTLKIRSTKLEDSAMYFCASNRDRYTGELFFGEGSRLTVL.

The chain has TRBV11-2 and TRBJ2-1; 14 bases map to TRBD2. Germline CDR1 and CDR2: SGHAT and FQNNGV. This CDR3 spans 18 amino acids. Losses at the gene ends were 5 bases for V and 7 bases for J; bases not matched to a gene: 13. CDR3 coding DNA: TGTGCCAGCAGCCCCGCCTCCGGGACTAGCGGGAGAGGTAATGAGCAGTTCTTC. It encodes CASSPASGTSGRGNEQFF.

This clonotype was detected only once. CDR3 amino acids: CSVVGEETQYF. The CDR3 bases are TGCAGCGTTGTTGGGGAAGAGACCCAGTACTTC. The chain is built from TRBV29-1 and TRBJ2-5; no definite D call. The CDR3 totals 11 residues. Germline V gene data show CDR1 as SQVTM and CDR2 as ANQGSEA. Trimming removed 4 bases from V and 3 bases from J, with 6 bases in between.

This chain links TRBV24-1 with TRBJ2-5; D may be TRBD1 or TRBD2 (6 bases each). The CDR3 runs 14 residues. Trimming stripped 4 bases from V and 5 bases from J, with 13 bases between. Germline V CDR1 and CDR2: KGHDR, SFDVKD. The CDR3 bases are TGTGCCACCAGTGACCCAGGGGAGGTGGAGACCCAGTACTTC. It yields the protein CATSDPGEVETQYF.